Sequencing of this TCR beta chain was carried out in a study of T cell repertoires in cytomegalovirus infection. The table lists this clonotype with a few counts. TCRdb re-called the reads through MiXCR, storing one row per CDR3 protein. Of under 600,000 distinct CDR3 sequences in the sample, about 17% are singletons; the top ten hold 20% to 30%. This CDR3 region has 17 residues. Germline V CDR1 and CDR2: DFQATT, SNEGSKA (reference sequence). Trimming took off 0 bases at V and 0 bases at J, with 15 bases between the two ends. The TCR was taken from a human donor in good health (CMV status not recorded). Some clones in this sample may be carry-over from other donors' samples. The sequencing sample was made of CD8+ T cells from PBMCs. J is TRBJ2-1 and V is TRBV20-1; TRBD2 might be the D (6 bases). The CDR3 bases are TGCAGTGCTAGAGATCCCGTTAGCGGCAGCTCCTACAATGAGCAGTTCTTC. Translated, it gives CSARDPVSGSSYNEQFF.